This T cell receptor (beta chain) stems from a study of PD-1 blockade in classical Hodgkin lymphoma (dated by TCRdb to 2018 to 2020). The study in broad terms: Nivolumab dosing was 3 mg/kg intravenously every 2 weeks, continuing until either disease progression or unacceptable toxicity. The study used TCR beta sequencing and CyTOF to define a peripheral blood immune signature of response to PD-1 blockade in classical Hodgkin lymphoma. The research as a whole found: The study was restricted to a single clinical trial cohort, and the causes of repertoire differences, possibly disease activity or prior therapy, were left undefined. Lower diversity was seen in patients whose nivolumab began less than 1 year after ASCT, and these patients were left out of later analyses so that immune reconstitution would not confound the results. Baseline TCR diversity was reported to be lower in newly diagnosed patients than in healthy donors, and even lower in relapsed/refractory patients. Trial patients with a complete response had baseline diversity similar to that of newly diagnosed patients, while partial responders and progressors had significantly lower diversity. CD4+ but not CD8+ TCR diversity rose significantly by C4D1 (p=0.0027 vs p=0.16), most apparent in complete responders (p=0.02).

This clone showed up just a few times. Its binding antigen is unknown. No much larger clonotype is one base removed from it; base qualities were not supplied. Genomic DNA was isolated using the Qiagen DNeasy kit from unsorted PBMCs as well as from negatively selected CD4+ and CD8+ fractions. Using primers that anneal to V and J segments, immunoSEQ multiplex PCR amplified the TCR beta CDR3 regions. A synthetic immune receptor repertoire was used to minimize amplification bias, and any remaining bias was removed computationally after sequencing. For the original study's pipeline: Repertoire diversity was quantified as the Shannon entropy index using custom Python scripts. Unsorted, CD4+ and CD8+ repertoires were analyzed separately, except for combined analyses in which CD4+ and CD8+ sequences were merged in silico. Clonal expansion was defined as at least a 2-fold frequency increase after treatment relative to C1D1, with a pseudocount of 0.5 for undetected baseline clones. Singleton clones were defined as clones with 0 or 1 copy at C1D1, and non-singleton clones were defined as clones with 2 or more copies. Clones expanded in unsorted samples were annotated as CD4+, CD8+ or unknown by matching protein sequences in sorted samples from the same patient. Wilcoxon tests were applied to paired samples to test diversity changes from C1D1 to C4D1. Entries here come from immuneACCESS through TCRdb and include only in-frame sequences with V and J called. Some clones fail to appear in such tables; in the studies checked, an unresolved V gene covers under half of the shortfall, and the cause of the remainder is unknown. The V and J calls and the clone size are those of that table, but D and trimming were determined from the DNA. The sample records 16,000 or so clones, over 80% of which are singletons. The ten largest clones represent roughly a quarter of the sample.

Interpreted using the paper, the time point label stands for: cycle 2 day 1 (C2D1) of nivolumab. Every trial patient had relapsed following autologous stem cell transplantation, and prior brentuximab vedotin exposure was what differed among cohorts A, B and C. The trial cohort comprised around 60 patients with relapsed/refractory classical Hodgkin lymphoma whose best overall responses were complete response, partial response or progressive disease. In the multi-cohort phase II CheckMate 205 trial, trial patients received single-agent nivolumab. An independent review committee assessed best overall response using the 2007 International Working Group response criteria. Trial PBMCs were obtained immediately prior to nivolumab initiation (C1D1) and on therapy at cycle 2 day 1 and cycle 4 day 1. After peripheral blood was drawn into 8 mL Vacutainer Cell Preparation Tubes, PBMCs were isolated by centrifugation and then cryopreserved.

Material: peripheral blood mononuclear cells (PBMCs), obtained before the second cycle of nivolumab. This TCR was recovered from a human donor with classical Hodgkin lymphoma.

Read as DNA, the sequence is TGTGCCAGCAGTCTAGCGCGGGACACTGAAGCTTTCTTT. This yields the protein CASSLARDTEAFF. The sequence is built from TRBV6-1 and TRBJ1-1; the D gene cannot be named for sure. Reading the germline V gene gives CDR1 MNHNS and CDR2 SASEGT. Reading from cysteine to phenylalanine, the CDR3 counts 13 amino acids. Here the CDR3 DNA is all that survives: 39 bases in frame from base 1. Trimming costs V 5 bases and J 3 bases, and their ends lie 10 bases apart.